This is a list of T cell receptor beta chains from one sample in a study of blood T cell repertoires in COVID-19. Clones were sequenced by immunoSEQ multiplex PCR, and TCRdb holds only the in-frame ones, with some missing. Of about 280,000 clones listed, roughly 80% are singletons. Sequenced: peripheral blood. The receptors stem from a woman between 45 and 65 years old who had recovered from COVID-19. Each CDR3 is given with its conserved first and last residue. D genes are given only for firm matches. Size is stated for part of the rows, as once, few or many counts, or as a class when the clone is expanded.

J gene	V gene	D gene	clone size	CDR3 protein	CDR3 DNA
TRBJ2-2	TRBV11-3	NA	NA	CASSRGATGELFF	TGTGCCAGCAGCCGGGGTGCCACCGGGGAGCTGTTTTTT
TRBJ1-2	TRBV7-9	NA	NA	CASSPTENYGYTF	TGTGCCAGCAGCCCCACAGAAAACTATGGCTACACCTTC
TRBJ2-1	TRBV11-2	NA	NA	CASSQGVGGIALEQFF	TGTGCCAGCAGCCAAGGGGTCGGCGGGATAGCACTTGAGCAGTTCTTC
TRBJ2-7	TRBV6-2/TRBV6-3	NA	NA	CASSTPTGETSSYEQYF	TGTGCCAGCAGTACACCGACAGGCGAAACTAGCTCCTACGAGCAGTACTTC
TRBJ2-3	TRBV2	TRBD2	NA	CASSQGLAGGQDTQYF	TGTGCCAGCAGTCAAGGACTAGCGGGGGGGCAAGATACGCAGTATTTT
TRBJ1-1	TRBV7-2	NA	NA	CASSSGQTNTEAFF	TGTGCCAGCAGCTCCGGACAGACGAACACTGAAGCTTTCTTT
TRBJ2-1	TRBV4-2	TRBD2	NA	CASSQDRASGFYNEQFF	TGTGCCAGCAGCCAAGATAGGGCTAGCGGCTTCTACAATGAGCAGTTCTTC
TRBJ2-3	TRBV5-6	TRBD2	once	CASSLWGSGRSDTQYF	TGTGCCAGCAGCTTGTGGGGTAGCGGGAGGTCAGATACGCAGTATTTT
TRBJ2-7	TRBV3-1/TRBV3-2	NA	NA	CASSPAPAGSEQYF	TGTGCCAGCAGTCCAGCTCCGGCGGGCTCCGAGCAGTACTTC
TRBJ2-1	TRBV4-1	TRBD1	NA	CASSLGQGANNEQFF	TGCGCCAGCAGCCTTGGACAGGGGGCGAATAATGAGCAGTTCTTC
TRBJ2-7	TRBV27	TRBD2	NA	CASSPRVAGPYEQYF	TGTGCCAGCAGTCCTCGGGTAGCGGGACCCTACGAGCAGTACTTC
TRBJ2-1	TRBV6-2/TRBV6-3	TRBD2	NA	CASSTGTSSGSLEEQFF	TGTGCCAGCAGTACCGGAACCAGTAGCGGGAGTTTAGAGGAGCAGTTCTTC
TRBJ2-1	TRBV27	TRBD2	NA	CASSFGLAGRDEQFF	TGTGCCAGCAGTTTCGGACTAGCGGGAAGGGATGAGCAGTTCTTC
TRBJ1-5	TRBV10-3	NA	NA	CAISAGGEGQPQHF	TGTGCCATCAGTGCGGGGGGGGAAGGTCAGCCCCAGCATTTT
TRBJ1-1	TRBV28	TRBD1	NA	CASRTGDRKSTEAFF	TGTGCCAGCAGAACCGGGGACAGAAAGTCCACTGAAGCTTTCTTT
TRBJ2-7	TRBV5-5	NA	NA	CASSLGHLRTYEQYF	TGTGCCAGCAGCTTGGGACATCTACGGACCTACGAGCAGTACTTC
TRBJ1-3	TRBV4-3	NA	NA	CASSPLGASGNTIYF	TGCGCCAGCAGCCCCCTTGGGGCGTCTGGAAACACCATATATTTT
TRBJ2-2	TRBV28	NA	NA	CASSLGGASGELFF	TGTGCCAGCAGTTTGGGGGGGGCCTCCGGGGAGCTGTTTTTT
TRBJ1-6	TRBV6-1	NA	NA	CASSDLRQSGVYNSPLHF	TGTGCCAGCAGTGACCTTAGACAGTCGGGCGTCTATAATTCACCCCTCCACTTT
TRBJ2-7	TRBV5-1	TRBD2	NA	CASSPGTSGTYEQYF	TGCGCCAGCAGCCCCGGGACTAGCGGGACCTACGAGCAGTACTTC
TRBJ1-4	TRBV6-5	NA	NA	CASNGGVYEKLFF	TGTGCCAGCAATGGGGGGGTTTACGAAAAACTGTTTTTT
TRBJ1-5	TRBV21-1	NA	NA	CASSKGTGGSGQGQPQHF	TGTGCCAGCAGCAAAGGGACAGGGGGTTCTGGGCAAGGTCAGCCCCAGCATTTT
TRBJ1-6	TRBV5-5	NA	NA	CASSLPGSSYNSPLHF	TGTGCCAGCAGCTTGCCGGGGAGCTCCTATAATTCACCCCTCCACTTT
TRBJ2-5	TRBV28	NA	NA	CASSRGLETQYF	TGTGCCAGCAGTCGGGGGTTGGAGACCCAGTACTTC
TRBJ2-2	TRBV4-3	NA	NA	CASSQDRQARARWEGELFF	TGCGCCAGCAGCCAAGATCGGCAGGCTAGGGCTCGGTGGGAGGGGGAGCTGTTTTTT
TRBJ1-3	TRBV6-6	TRBD1	NA	CASRGQGSGNTIYF	TGTGCCAGCAGGGGACAGGGATCTGGAAACACCATATATTTT
TRBJ1-1	TRBV19	NA	NA	CASSNYRATEAFF	TGTGCCAGTAGTAATTACAGGGCCACTGAAGCTTTCTTT
TRBJ2-2	TRBV7-9	TRBD2	NA	CASSPRLAGANTGELFF	TGTGCCAGCAGCCCCCGGCTAGCGGGTGCGAACACCGGGGAGCTGTTTTTT
TRBJ1-1	TRBV27	NA	few	CASSLLSGYEAFF	TGTGCCAGCAGTTTATTGTCAGGGTATGAAGCTTTCTTT
TRBJ2-5	TRBV5-1	TRBD2	NA	CASRATSGGSAQYF	TGCGCCAGCAGAGCCACTAGCGGCGGTTCGGCCCAGTACTTC
TRBJ2-7	TRBV21-1	NA	NA	CASSKEAGLYEQYF	TGTGCCAGCAGCAAAGAAGCGGGGTTGTACGAGCAGTACTTC
TRBJ2-1	TRBV10-3	TRBD2	NA	CAIRALAGGTNEQFF	TGTGCCATCAGAGCTTTAGCGGGAGGGACCAATGAGCAGTTCTTC
TRBJ1-2	TRBV3-1/TRBV3-2	TRBD1	NA	CASAKDRGRDSYGYTF	TGTGCCAGCGCCAAGGACAGGGGGCGCGATAGCTATGGCTACACCTTC
TRBJ1-1	TRBV5-4	NA	NA	CASSLAWGRGTEAFF	TGTGCCAGCAGCTTGGCCTGGGGGAGGGGGACTGAAGCTTTCTTT
TRBJ1-2	TRBV3-1/TRBV3-2	NA	NA	CASSQSGGSRGYTF	TGTGCCAGCAGCCAATCGGGGGGGTCTCGTGGCTACACCTTC
TRBJ2-5	TRBV9	TRBD2	NA	CASSVRAGGRQTQYF	TGTGCCAGCAGCGTACGAGCGGGAGGTCGACAGACCCAGTACTTC
TRBJ1-4	TRBV18	NA	NA	CASSLDREKLFF	TGTGCCAGCTCTTTAGACAGGGAAAAACTGTTTTTT
TRBJ1-5	TRBV27	TRBD1	NA	CASSLSIPGGNNQPQHF	TGTGCCAGCAGTTTATCGATCCCAGGGGGTAACAATCAGCCCCAGCATTTT
TRBJ2-3	TRBV7-9	TRBD2	NA	CASSRGGAAQYF	TGTGCCAGCAGCCGCGGGGGAGCAGCGCAGTATTTT
TRBJ2-1	TRBV7-8	NA	once	CASSDSGYNEQFF	TGTGCCAGCAGCGATTCGGGGTACAATGAGCAGTTCTTC
TRBJ2-1	TRBV7-2	TRBD2	NA	CASSGSGTSGTTYNEQFF	TGTGCCAGCAGCGGATCCGGGACTAGCGGGACCACTTACAATGAGCAGTTCTTC
TRBJ2-5	TRBV11-1	TRBD1	NA	CASSFRQGATKTQYF	TGTGCCAGCAGCTTTCGACAGGGGGCGACGAAGACCCAGTACTTC
TRBJ1-2	TRBV15	TRBD1	NA	CATSRDQGDGYTF	TGTGCCACCAGCAGAGATCAGGGGGATGGCTACACCTTC
TRBJ2-1	TRBV11-2	NA	once	CASTIWTSSYNEQFF	TGTGCCAGCACCATTTGGACAAGCTCCTACAATGAGCAGTTCTTC
TRBJ2-1	TRBV4-3	NA	NA	CASSQDNSGEIYNEQFF	TGCGCCAGCAGCCAAGATAACAGTGGGGAGATATACAATGAGCAGTTCTTC
TRBJ1-2	TRBV19	NA	few	CAGQDSNYGYTF	TGTGCCGGCCAGGACAGTAACTATGGCTACACCTTC
TRBJ1-1	TRBV5-1	TRBD1	NA	CASSNTGGRDTEAFF	TGCGCCAGCTCGAACACAGGGGGTAGGGACACTGAAGCTTTCTTT
TRBJ2-2	TRBV7-2	NA	few	CASSGAGTNTGELFF	TGTGCCAGCAGTGGGGCGGGGACGAACACCGGGGAGCTGTTTTTT
TRBJ1-5	TRBV27	NA	few	CASRLGGGNGNQPQHF	TGTGCCAGCAGACTAGGTGGGGGGAATGGCAATCAGCCCCAGCATTTT
TRBJ2-1	TRBV6-2/TRBV6-3	TRBD2	NA	CASSHGLAGLDNEQFF	TGTGCCAGCAGTCACGGACTAGCGGGTTTGGACAATGAGCAGTTCTTC
TRBJ1-1	TRBV7-8	TRBD1	NA	CASSRDRNTEAFF	TGTGCCAGCAGCCGGGACAGGAACACTGAAGCTTTCTTT
TRBJ1-2	TRBV27	NA	few	CASSRSGGLGYTF	TGTGCCAGCAGTCGCTCGGGAGGCCTTGGCTACACCTTC